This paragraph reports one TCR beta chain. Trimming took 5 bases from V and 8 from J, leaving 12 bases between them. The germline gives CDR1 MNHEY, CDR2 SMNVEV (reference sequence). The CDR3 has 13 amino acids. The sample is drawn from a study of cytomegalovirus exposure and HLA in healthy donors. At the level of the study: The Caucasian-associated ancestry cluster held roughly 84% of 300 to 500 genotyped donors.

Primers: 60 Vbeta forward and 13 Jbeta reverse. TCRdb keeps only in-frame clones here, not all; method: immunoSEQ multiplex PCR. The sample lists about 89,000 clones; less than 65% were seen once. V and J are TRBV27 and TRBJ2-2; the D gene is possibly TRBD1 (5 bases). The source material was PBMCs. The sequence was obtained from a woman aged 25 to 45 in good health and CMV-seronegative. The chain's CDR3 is CASSGRVRGELFF. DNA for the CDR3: TGTGCCAGCAGTGGCAGGGTGAGAGGGGAGCTGTTTTTT.